This is a list of T cell receptor beta chains from one sample in a study of T cells after posttransplantation cyclophosphamide. Clones were read by immunoSEQ multiplex PCR, and TCRdb kept only the in-frame ones, dropping some. Reported are about 12,000 clones, none seen only once; the ten largest carry approximately 7%. The sample consisted of PBMCs. These receptors were obtained from a woman between 40 and 55 years old in good health, CMV-negative, and a related stem cell transplant donor. Both conserved end residues are part of each CDR3. The order of the fields is D gene, V gene, J gene, CDR3 protein. D genes are given only for firm matches.

>.|TRBV10-2|TRBJ2-1
CASSVQPPYNEQFF
>TRBD1|TRBV19|TRBJ1-5
CASSPLDRGESQPQHF
>.|TRBV28|TRBJ1-5
CASSLMGPVQPQHF
>.|TRBV12-5|TRBJ1-1
CASGLRPGQWTTEAFF
>TRBD1|TRBV4-2|TRBJ1-2
CASSHNRDREYGYTF
>TRBD1|TRBV5-8|TRBJ1-3
CASSGRQGSTGNTIYF
>TRBD1|TRBV6-1|TRBJ1-6
CASSPTGVLNSPLHF
>.|TRBV10-2|TRBJ2-7
CASSERAGQIRSSYEQYF
>TRBD2|TRBV5-1|TRBJ2-5
CASSRLAGAQETQYF
>.|TRBV9|TRBJ1-2
CASSPGQSRYGYTF
>TRBD2|TRBV24-1|TRBJ2-3
CATSDSGAGGPFSSDTQYF
>.|TRBV10-3|TRBJ1-5
CAIRIDRRLLNQPQHF
>.|TRBV5-6|TRBJ1-1
CASSTFRTEAFF
>.|TRBV24-1|TRBJ2-2
CATSDLESSLENTGELFF
>.|TRBV6-2/TRBV6-3|TRBJ2-2
CASRESNIEGGDTGELFF
>TRBD2|TRBV29-1|TRBJ2-1
CSVLGLAGDSYNEQFF
>.|TRBV6-1|TRBJ2-5
CASSEDMQTQYF
>.|TRBV6-6|TRBJ2-5
CASSYSEVAETQYF
>.|TRBV11-2|TRBJ2-3
CASSLDSAKDTQYF
>.|TRBV5-1|TRBJ2-7
CASSRDSNSYEQYF
>.|TRBV6-1|.
CASRLASQYEQYF
>TRBD1|TRBV5-8|TRBJ2-4
CASSGTGRGIQYF
>.|TRBV5-4|TRBJ2-1
CASSLNRGGRYNEQFF
>TRBD1|TRBV9|TRBJ1-1
CASSGTGGGSEAFF
>TRBD1|TRBV19|TRBJ1-5
CASSIDRGQGAINQPQHF
>TRBD1|TRBV5-7|TRBJ2-7
CASSLFQDRGLNEQYF
>.|TRBV6-4|TRBJ2-1
CASSDTLGSSYNEQFF
>.|TRBV7-2|TRBJ2-3
CASSPLGGFTDTQYF
>TRBD2|TRBV30|TRBJ2-5
CASSLAGLGETQYF
>.|TRBV24-1|TRBJ2-2
CATIDTNTGELFF
>TRBD1|TRBV7-7|TRBJ2-7
CASSLTGVRTEEQYF
>TRBD2|TRBV5-1|TRBJ2-7
CASSFYPGTSSYEQYF
>.|TRBV5-4|TRBJ2-2
CASSLSASPNEELFF
>TRBD2|TRBV7-9|TRBJ2-2
CATNVKREDPRELFF
>TRBD2|TRBV4-3|TRBJ2-1
CASSQDPAGDPYNEQFF
>.|TRBV7-9|TRBJ2-6
CATAGQLIESTSGANVLTF
>TRBD1|TRBV23-1|TRBJ2-1
CPQPRTGEDSSSYNEQFF
>TRBD1|TRBV6-2/TRBV6-3|TRBJ1-1
CASSPGGSNTEAFF
>.|TRBV2|TRBJ2-5
CASISGFEETQYF
>.|TRBV5-1|TRBJ2-7
CASSLEPPYEQYF
>TRBD1|TRBV6-2/TRBV6-3|TRBJ2-5
CASSFGQGGRKTQYF
>.|TRBV9|TRBJ2-2
CASSVGRAADPTNTGELFF
>.|TRBV7-3|TRBJ2-1
CASSLFEGDEQFF
>TRBD1|TRBV30|TRBJ1-6
CAWRALQGESQPLHF
>.|TRBV14|TRBJ2-5
CASSQANRQGGFEETQYF
>TRBD2|TRBV6-5|TRBJ2-1
CASSKGLAGVNEQFF
>.|TRBV11-2|TRBJ1-1
CASSPHAAAEAFF
>TRBD2|TRBV12-3/TRBV12-4|TRBJ2-1
CASSSRLAGTNNEQFF
>.|TRBV5-1|TRBJ2-7
CASSDQQSSYEQYF